This entry is about one T cell receptor beta chain. Its matching antigen is unknown. The data were obtained in a study of T cells after yellow fever vaccination. Findings and limits, study-wide: The booster response re-showed most primary clones: over 95% CD4, approximately 85% CD8. Although most clonotypes did not, a small share appeared in both CD4 and CD8 compartments. FACS-sorted repertoires could contain abundant clonotypes contaminating from the bulk population.

Germline V gives CDR1 SGHAT, CDR2 FQNNGV. Trimming removed 1 base from V and 10 bases from J, with 17 bases in between. The CDR3 loop spans 15 amino acids. 5'RACE template switching produced TCR cDNA carrying a universal primer site and UMIs. TCRdb re-called the 5' RACE reads with MiXCR, one entry per CDR3 protein. The sample holds roughly 99,000 distinct CDR3 sequences, approximately 6.3% seen once. The sequences come from CD8+ T cells sorted from PBMCs, collected 10 days after the yellow fever booster vaccination. The source is a man aged 18 to 29 who received the YFV17D yellow fever vaccine. The gene calls are TRBV11-2 and TRBJ2-1; tentatively, D is TRBD1 or TRBD2 (6 bases each). For the CDR3, the DNA is TGTGCCAGCAGCTTAGCCTACAGGGAGGTTGTCGAGCAGTTCTTC. Amino acid sequence: CASSLAYREVVEQFF.